Here is one TCR beta chain with its context. Original analysis: Researchers report that nucleated cell counts were estimated from reference gene primer amplification. Assay: immunoSEQ multiplex PCR; the TCRdb copy retains only in-frame clones and omits some. The DNA gave D and trimming, while V, J and clone size come from that table. Of about 160,000 clones in the sample, 75% to 90% were seen once. The CDR3 has 15 amino acids. Trimming left V 3 bases short and J 8 bases short, with 16 bases between. Germline lookup yields CDR1 SGHAT and CDR2 FQNNGV. These data belong to a study of blood T cell repertoires in COVID-19. Study-wide background: Spain, Italy and the United States supplied samples that represented acute and convalescent COVID-19. PBMCs, B-cell-depleted T cells, or T cells provided the cDNA or gDNA that made up the material.

V and J are TRBV11-2 and TRBJ1-4; no reliable D call. The clonotype originates from a woman aged 55-70 years with active or convalescent COVID-19. The specimen was peripheral blood. In nucleotides, the CDR3 is TGTGCCAGCAGCTTTTCTGGCGGAGAGGGCGAAAAACTGTTTTTT. This sequence encodes CASSFSGGEGEKLFF.